A selection of T cell receptor beta chains follows, all from one sample in a study of CD8 T cells in Susac syndrome. TCRdb redid the calling of the immunoSEQ multiplex PCR reads with MiXCR, one entry per CDR3 protein. The sample has under 200,000 distinct CDR3 sequences, around 90% seen once; the top ten hold over 0.075%. The sample consisted of CD4+ T cells from PBMCs. These receptors were obtained from a human donor with Susac syndrome. CDR3s include the opening cysteine and the closing phenylalanine or tryptophan. D genes are given only for firm matches. For some rows the clone size is stated as once, few or many, or as a class when expanded; others skip it.

D: .
J: TRBJ2-1
V: TRBV29-1
size: .
DNA: TGCAGCGTTGAAGATCCGGCCAGGAGCTCCTACAATGAGCAGTTCTTC
CDR3: CSVEDPARSSYNEQFF

D: .
J: TRBJ2-3
V: TRBV7-3
size: .
DNA: TGTGCCAGCAGCTTAGGGGTTCAGGCCCGCACAGATACGCAGTATTTT
CDR3: CASSLGVQARTDTQYF

D: .
J: TRBJ1-2
V: TRBV10-3
size: once
DNA: TGTGCCATCAGTGAGGCTACAGATACCTATGGCTACACCTTC
CDR3: CAISEATDTYGYTF

D: .
J: TRBJ2-5
V: TRBV7-3
size: .
DNA: TGTGCCAGCAGCTGGTCGACACAAGAGACCCAGTACTTC
CDR3: CASSWSTQETQYF

D: TRBD2
J: TRBJ2-3
V: TRBV7-9
size: .
DNA: TGTGCCAGCAGCTTAGCGGGACTAGAAACCCGAGCTCCGTATTTT
CDR3: CASSLAGLETRAPYF

D: .
J: TRBJ1-1
V: TRBV2
size: .
DNA: TGTGCCAGCAGTGAACGGATGAACACTGAAGCTTTCTTT
CDR3: CASSERMNTEAFF

D: .
J: TRBJ1-1
V: TRBV28
size: .
DNA: TGTGCCAGCAGCCCCATGTCCGGTAACACTGAAGCTTTCTTT
CDR3: CASSPMSGNTEAFF

D: TRBD1
J: TRBJ1-2
V: TRBV5-5
size: .
DNA: TGTGCCAGCAGCTTGACAGGGGGTTCTAACTATGGCTACACCTTC
CDR3: CASSLTGGSNYGYTF

D: .
J: TRBJ2-5
V: TRBV25-1
size: .
DNA: TGTGCGACCGGTGGGGAGACCCAGTACTTC
CDR3: CATGGETQYF

D: TRBD2
J: TRBJ2-3
V: TRBV2
size: .
DNA: TGTGCCAGCAGCAATGGACTAGCGGGAGTTCTGGATACGCAGTATTTT
CDR3: CASSNGLAGVLDTQYF

D: .
J: TRBJ1-1
V: TRBV14
size: once
DNA: TGTGCCAGCAGCCAAGATCGTAGGGGGGCAGGTCGGAACACTGAAGCTTTCTTT
CDR3: CASSQDRRGAGRNTEAFF

D: .
J: TRBJ1-6
V: TRBV12-3/TRBV12-4
size: .
DNA: TGTGCCAGCAGCCCCTCGTTTGGGGGGAGCTCCTATAATTCACCCCTCCACTTT
CDR3: CASSPSFGGSSYNSPLHF

D: .
J: TRBJ1-2
V: TRBV5-1
size: .
DNA: TGCGCCAGCAGCTTGGACCCGGGCCCCTATGGCTACACCTTC
CDR3: CASSLDPGPYGYTF

D: TRBD1
J: TRBJ1-2
V: TRBV7-9
size: few
DNA: TGTGCCAGCAGCTCGACAGGGACCAACTATGGCTACACCTTC
CDR3: CASSSTGTNYGYTF

D: .
J: TRBJ2-5
V: TRBV5-6
size: .
DNA: TGTGCCAGCAGCTTGCGGGGCAACCAAGAGACCCAGTACTTC
CDR3: CASSLRGNQETQYF

D: .
J: TRBJ1-2
V: TRBV29-1
size: few
DNA: TGCAGCGTTGAGGCACAAACCTATGGCTACACCTTC
CDR3: CSVEAQTYGYTF

D: .
J: TRBJ1-5
V: TRBV20-1
size: .
DNA: TGCAGTGCTAGAGGGACCCGTGGGACGGCAGATCAGCCCCAGCATTTT
CDR3: CSARGTRGTADQPQHF

D: TRBD2
J: TRBJ2-2
V: TRBV11-2
size: .
DNA: TGTGCCAGCAGCTTAGATAGAGGACTAGCGGGGGACGGGGAGCTGTTTTTT
CDR3: CASSLDRGLAGDGELFF

D: TRBD1
J: TRBJ1-4
V: TRBV7-9
size: .
DNA: TGTGCCAGCAGCCCACAGGGACAGGGGTTGGAAAAACTGTTTTTT
CDR3: CASSPQGQGLEKLFF

D: .
J: TRBJ2-2
V: TRBV19
size: .
DNA: TGTGCCAGTAGTGGGTCATTCCCCGGGGAGCTGTTTTTT
CDR3: CASSGSFPGELFF

D: .
J: TRBJ2-3
V: TRBV7-9
size: .
DNA: TGTGCCAGCAGCCTCACTAGGGGGTTGAGCACAGATACGCAGTATTTT
CDR3: CASSLTRGLSTDTQYF

D: TRBD1
J: TRBJ1-4
V: TRBV12-3/TRBV12-4
size: .
DNA: TGTGCCAGCAGAAGGACAGGGAAACTGTTTTTT
CDR3: CASRRTGKLFF